The TCR beta chain described here comes from a study of cytomegalovirus exposure and HLA in healthy donors. The CDR3 is made up of 15 amino acids. With 4 bases removed from V and 2 bases from J, the gap between germline ends came to 13 bases. Germline assignment: CDR1 SGHRS and CDR2 YFSETQ. 60 Vbeta and 13 Jbeta primers were used in PCR. Produced via immunoSEQ multiplex PCR; TCRdb's table is partial and in-frame only. The repertoire has over 150,000 clones, around 79% of them found once; the top ten carry less than 2%. The V and J genes are TRBV5-1 and TRBJ1-3, with D possibly being TRBD1 (5 bases). This TCR derives from a woman aged 18-35 years in good health and CMV-seronegative. The source material was PBMCs. CDR3 sequence: CASSTGPGAGNTIYF. The CDR3 DNA reads TGCGCCAGCAGCACCGGGCCGGGGGCTGGAAACACCATATATTTT.